These 2 T cell receptor beta chains were all obtained from the same sample, sequenced in a study of cytomegalovirus exposure and HLA in healthy donors. This PCR relied on a set of 60 Vbeta primers and 13 Jbeta primers. TCRdb's copy holds only in-frame clones and misses some; the assay was immunoSEQ multiplex PCR. Its listing shows tens of thousands of clones. Sequencing input: PBMCs. These TCRs come from a man younger than 40 in good health and CMV-seropositive.

The V and J genes are TRBV5-4 and TRBJ1-1; TRBD1 might be the D (5 bases). Germline CDR1 reads SGHNT; CDR2 reads YYREEE (reference sequence). There are 15 residues in the CDR3. Trimming took off 6 bases at V and 3 bases at J, with 18 bases between the two ends. CDR3 DNA sequence: TGTGCCAGCACCCCCGGGGGGGATGGGGACACTGAAGCTTTCTTT. This sequence encodes CASTPGGDGDTEAFF.

This chain's CDR3 is CASSPGQNTEAFF. In DNA, the CDR3 is TGTGCCAGCAGCCCCGGACAGAACACTGAAGCTTTCTTT. The chain links TRBV7-6 to TRBJ1-1, with D possibly TRBD1 on 5 matching bases. Between the trimmed V and J ends, which lost 5 bases and 1 base, there was a span of 8 bases. The germline CDR1 and CDR2 sequences are SGHVS and FNYEAQ. This CDR3 region has 13 residues.